The present TCR beta chain was sequenced within a study of cytomegalovirus exposure and HLA in healthy donors. Profiling relied on immunoSEQ multiplex PCR, and the TCRdb table lists in-frame clones only, not all of them. The table lists 100,000 to 150,000 clones, 94% of them singletons. General study results and limits: The investigators catalogued under 200 TCR beta chains as cytomegalovirus-associated.

Notes on this clone: The antigen is not known.

Sequenced: PBMCs. This TCR was recovered from a woman under 30 in good health and CMV-seronegative.

The CDR3 bases are TGTGCCAGCACCCGGACTAGCGGGGCGTCTGAGCAGTTCTTC. Protein product: CASTRTSGASEQFF. The chain joins TRBV9 to TRBJ2-1; 12 bases line up with TRBD2. Germline CDR1 reads SGDLS; CDR2 reads YYNGEE. With V trimmed by 6 bases and J by 9 bases, 7 bases remained unmatched. The CDR3 runs 14 residues.